This T cell receptor (beta chain) was recovered during a study of T-cell memory formation after mild COVID-19. As for the study in general: The study found TCR clusters largely donor specific.

From the 5' RACE reads, TCRdb called clonotypes with MiXCR, one entry per CDR3 protein. The sample lists more than 250,000 distinct CDR3 sequences, over 15% occurring once. This clonotype was recorded a few times. Its target is unknown. Study-wide findings and caveats: The authors did not confirm SARS-CoV-2 specificity of second-wave clones peaking day 37.

Looked up from germline, CDR1 is SGHTA and CDR2 is FQGTGA. The CDR3 contains 16 residues. Between the trimmed V and J ends, which lost 5 bases and 0 bases, there was a span of 15 bases. This chain links TRBV7-3 with TRBJ2-3; possibly TRBD1 or TRBD2 for D (6 bases each). The sequenced sample was PBMCs or a T cell subset sorted from them (not recorded which). This clonotype was obtained from a man between 18 and 29 years old who had mild COVID-19 (a few samples of this study predate the infection). Cell type and time point are not known. CDR3 region: CASSPPGGGSTDTQYF. CDR3 nucleotide sequence: TGTGCCAGCAGCCCACCAGGAGGGGGAAGCACAGATACGCAGTATTTT.